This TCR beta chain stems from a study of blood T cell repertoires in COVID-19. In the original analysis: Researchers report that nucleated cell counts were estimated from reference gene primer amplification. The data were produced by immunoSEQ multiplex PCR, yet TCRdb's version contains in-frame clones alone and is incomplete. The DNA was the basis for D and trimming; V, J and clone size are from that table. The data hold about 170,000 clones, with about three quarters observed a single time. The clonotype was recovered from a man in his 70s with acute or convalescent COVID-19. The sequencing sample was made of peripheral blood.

CDR3 DNA sequence: TGTGCCATCAGGGAGAACAGGGAGCAGTTCTTC. It specifies CAIRENREQFF. The chain couples TRBV10-3 to TRBJ2-1; D perhaps matches TRBD1 (5 bases). CDR3 length: 11 amino acids. The V gene's germline CDR1 is ENHRY and CDR2 SYGVKD. Trimming took 6 bases from V and 10 from J, leaving 10 bases between them.